This T cell receptor (beta chain) was captured in a study of T cell responses to AZD1222 COVID-19 vaccine (dated by TCRdb to the early 2020s). Notes on the research overall: TCR sequencing was performed for over 230 trial participants, of whom about 210 were given two doses of AZD1222 and around 25 were given two doses of MenACWY control vaccine. Enrollment into the trials was organized by age into subgroups of 18-55, 56-69 and 70-plus years, and those subgroups contained 148, 28 and 57 TCR-sequenced participants, respectively. Overall study outcomes, separate from this receptor: The 56-69-year group was small, and its depth increase did not reach significance, likely because of low power. Participants were mostly white British and included more females than males, and it was suggested by the authors that clonal diversity may have been underestimated. Reportedly, almost half of the unique spike-specific TCRs recognized epitopes lying outside the regions that are mutated in the B.1.351 and B.1.1.7 variants. The vaccine-associated CD4 TCRs covered the entire spike protein, and the dominant responses fell in regions 160-218 and 743-854. Because no day 14 peak-response samples were available, the repertoires could be characterized only after the peak T cell response. Conclusions about previously exposed vaccinees were limited because only a handful of AZD1222 recipients were SARS-CoV-2 seropositive at baseline. After two AZD1222 doses, spike-specific TCR breadth and depth were significantly higher than at day 0 and than in MenACWY recipients.

The sample's time point label, in plain terms: about 28 days (+/-7) after the second vaccine dose. AZD1222 recipients with second doses at about 4 weeks or about 12 weeks were pooled, because spike-specific TCR depth and breadth did not differ between schedules. The vaccinee samples were drawn from two UK trials, COV001 and COV002, one of which was a single-blind randomized controlled phase 2/3 trial testing AZD1222 (ChAdOx1 nCoV-19) in healthy adults. For TCRbeta chain sequencing, PBMC samples from trial participants were taken at day 0 and at day 28 after the second dose. The trim is 3 bases for V and 4 bases for J, with a gap of 7 bases between the germline ends. Based on the germline V gene (reference sequence), the CDR1 and CDR2 sequences are LNHNV and YYDKDF. The CDR3 spans 14 residues, from the cysteine through the phenylalanine. Solely the CDR3 DNA is kept, with 42 bases framed from the first base.

The CDR3 regions of human TCRbeta chains were analyzed by immunosequencing. The study's processing was this. Repertoire TCRs were matched against a reference library of SARS-CoV-2-specific TCRs generated with the MIRA antigen-specificity platform. Breadth meant the fraction of unique TCRs that were SARS-CoV-2-associated, whereas depth meant the fraction of total T cells that were SARS-CoV-2-associated. Each spike-specific TCR was assigned to its reactive spike region and to a CD4 or CD8 class using the MIRA data. Log10-transformed breadth and depth values were compared by one-way ANOVA with Sidak's multiple comparisons tests. TCRdb holds this immuneACCESS table with in-frame rearrangements only. Some clones are missing; in checked studies, unresolved V genes explain under half, and the rest has no known cause. The V and J calls and the clone size are those of that table, but D and trimming were determined from the DNA. In this sample the table shows roughly 30,000 clones, approximately 80% of which occur a single time. The ten largest account for roughly 4% of the sample.

This clone was found a few times. It has no known antigen specificity. Base-call qualities are not available, and no considerably larger clone is one nucleotide away. The same CDR3 also results from other DNA sequences found in this sample. The receptor chain draws on TRBV15 and TRBJ1-6; matching of 6 bases hints at TRBD1 as the D gene. Specimen: peripheral blood, collected 28 days after the second AZD1222 dose. This clonotype was obtained from an adult who received the AZD1222 COVID-19 vaccine. The sequenced DNA is TGTGCCACCAGCAGGCAGGGGTATAATTCACCCCTCCACTTT. This gives the protein CATSRQGYNSPLHF.